The 19 T cell receptor beta chains given below trace back to one sample, sequenced in a study of CD8 T cells in ankylosing spondylitis. For these TCRs, the target antigens are not known. The study, taken as a whole, reports: For ankylosing spondylitis blood, a TCR beta motif of several highly homologous variants appeared characteristic.

TCRdb itself ran the 5' RACE reads through MiXCR, one entry per CDR3 protein. The sample includes a few hundred thousand distinct CDR3 sequences, about a fifth of them seen just once. What was sequenced was blood, either unsorted or a sorted T cell fraction (not recorded which). The receptors derive from a male donor with ankylosing spondylitis.

This clonotype was observed a handful of times. The chain is built from TRBV29-1 and TRBJ1-5; D uncertain. The CDR3 consists of 12 residues. Germline lookup yields CDR1 SQVTM and CDR2 ANQGSEA. Trimming left V 5 bases short and J 2 bases short, with 7 bases between. The CDR3 nucleotides read TGCAGCGTTCGGGAGGGCAATCAGCCCCAGCATTTT. It is translated as CSVREGNQPQHF.

This clonotype was counted ten times or more. The chain carries TRBV24-1 and TRBJ2-2; D is undetermined. The CDR3 totals 13 residues. The germline V and J ends were trimmed by 10 bases and 0 bases, with 8 bases remaining between them. Germline CDR1 is KGHDR and CDR2 is SFDVKD. The CDR3 loop reads CATSHPNTGELFF. The CDR3 DNA sequence: TGTGCCACTAGTCATCCGAACACCGGGGAGCTGTTTTTT.

This clonotype appeared a few times. The chain couples TRBV2 to TRBJ2-7, with 12 nucleotides matching TRBD1. Germline V gene data show CDR1 as SNHLY and CDR2 as FYNNEI. CDR3 size: 15 residues. Unmatched junction bases numbered 8, after V lost 7 bases and J lost 4 bases. DNA for the CDR3: TGTGCCAGCACCTCGGGACAGGGGGCATGGTACGAGCAGTACTTC. It encodes CASTSGQGAWYEQYF.

This chain connects TRBV7-2 to TRBJ2-1; 10 bases line up with TRBD2. V was clipped by 0 bases and J by 7 bases; unmatched bases: 6. Per the germline V gene, CDR1 is SGHTA and CDR2 is FQGNSA. The CDR3 extends over 16 amino acids. CDR3 DNA: TGTGCCAGCAGCTTAGCGCTAGCGGGAGTGGGGAATGAGCAGTTCTTC. It encodes CASSLALAGVGNEQFF.

The chain employs TRBV6-2 or TRBV6-3 and TRBJ2-7, with 12 bases matching TRBD2. V lost 10 bases and J lost 2; bases outside the gene matches: 3. This CDR3 spans 13 amino acids. CDR1 and CDR2 (germline): MNHEY, SVGEGT. CDR3 in amino acids: CATRTSGTYEQYF. In DNA, the CDR3 is TGTGCCACCCGGACTAGCGGGACCTACGAGCAGTACTTC.

This clonotype was observed a handful of times. The chain combines TRBV20-1 with TRBJ1-1; D gene unclear. This CDR3 has 12 amino acids. The germline V gene has CDR1 DFQATT and CDR2 SNEGSKA (reference sequence). Trimming removed 0 bases from V and 6 bases from J, with 8 bases in between. The CDR3 sequence: CSARDQRAEAFF. CDR3 sequence (DNA): TGCAGTGCTAGAGATCAGAGGGCTGAAGCTTTCTTT.

The chain joins TRBV6-1 to TRBJ1-2; no firm D call. This CDR3 has 11 residues. Germline CDR1 and CDR2: MNHNS and SASEGT. The V end was cut by 10 bases, the J end by 4 bases, with 10 bases between. The chain's CDR3 is CATLLSYGYTF. The CDR3, as DNA: TGTGCCACCCTCCTGAGCTATGGCTACACCTTC.

This clonotype was seen a few times. J is TRBJ1-2 and V is TRBV7-9, with D unclear. Trimming took 1 base from V and 4 from J, leaving 13 bases between them. This CDR3 has 15 amino acids. Germline CDR1 reads SEHNR; CDR2 reads FQNEAQ (reference sequence). The CDR3 is CASSLEEPLGYGYTF. As DNA, the CDR3 is TGTGCCAGCAGCTTAGAGGAGCCGTTGGGCTATGGCTACACCTTC.

The V call is TRBV11-1, the J call TRBJ1-1, with a possible D match to TRBD1 (6 bases). The germline CDR1 and CDR2 sequences are SGHAT and FQDESV (reference sequence). This CDR3 has 13 residues. V shed 7 bases and J shed 9 bases, with 18 bases lying between them. The CDR3 loop reads CASNPKTGSQAFF. CDR3 bases: TGTGCCAGCAACCCCAAGACAGGTTCACAAGCTTTCTTT.

This clonotype was seen a handful of times. The rearrangement joins TRBV6-5 to TRBJ2-5; 12 positions match TRBD2. CDR3 length: 17 amino acids. J gave up 2 bases and V 1 base, and 5 bases lay outside the gene matches. Germline V gene lookup returns CDR1 MNHEY and CDR2 SVGAGI. The CDR3 DNA follows: TGTGCCAGCAGTTACTTACGACTAGCGGGAGTTCAAGAGACCCAGTACTTC. It translates to CASSYLRLAGVQETQYF.

This clonotype has ten or more counts. CDR3 in amino acids: CSVLTSGGEVGELFF. The CDR3 DNA sequence: TGCAGCGTTTTGACTAGCGGAGGGGAAGTCGGGGAGCTGTTTTTT. The chain couples TRBV29-1 to TRBJ2-2; 9 nucleotides line up with TRBD2. From germline, CDR1 is SQVTM and CDR2 ANQGSEA. This CDR3 is 15 amino acids long. The V gene end was trimmed by 5 bases and the J gene end by 7 bases; junction bases not matched to a gene: 11.

A few counts support this clonotype. The chain carries TRBV6-5 and TRBJ1-5, with 7 nucleotides matching TRBD1. The CDR3 consists of 15 residues. Trimming removed 5 bases from V and 6 bases from J; junction bases left unmatched: 10. Germline assignment: CDR1 MNHEY and CDR2 SVGAGI. The CDR3 DNA is TGTGCCAGCAGTCTCGACAGGGCGGCGGGTCAGCCCCAGCATTTT. Its translation is CASSLDRAAGQPQHF.

Written as DNA, the CDR3 is TGTGCCAGCAGAGGCCCTAGCGGGAGTCTTACGCAGTATTTT. Translation gives CASRGPSGSLTQYF. The chain has TRBV6-2 or TRBV6-3 and TRBJ2-3; 10 bases agree with TRBD2. J gave up 8 bases and V 6 bases, and 8 bases lay outside the gene matches. The V gene's germline CDR1 is MNHEY and CDR2 SVGEGT. The CDR3 consists of 14 residues.

The chain is built from TRBV20-1 and TRBJ1-2; D ambiguous. The CDR3 spans 16 residues. Germline lookup yields CDR1 DFQATT and CDR2 SNEGSKA (reference sequence). The germline V and J ends were trimmed by 1 base and 5 bases, with 20 bases remaining between them. The CDR3 nucleotides read TGCAGTGCTAGAGGTCTCTATGGCCCGGACGGATATGGCTACACCTTC. It encodes CSARGLYGPDGYGYTF.

The J gene is TRBJ1-2, the V gene TRBV6-4; a possible D gene is TRBD1 (5 bases). CDR1 and CDR2 (germline): MRHNA, SNTAGT. The V and J ends lost 5 bases and 6 bases respectively, with 16 bases between them. The CDR3 is 14 amino acids. CDR3 nucleotide sequence: TGTGCCAGCAGTCTAGACAGTTCTAAGGATGGCTACACCTTC. It translates to CASSLDSSKDGYTF.

This sequence joins TRBV15 and TRBJ2-1; 7 nucleotides agree with TRBD2. In germline, CDR1 is LNHNV, CDR2 YYDKDF (reference sequence). The CDR3 runs to 16 residues. The V and J ends lost 2 bases and 4 bases, in that order; junction bases with no gene match: 8. Here the CDR3 DNA reads TGTGCCACCAGCAGACTTAAGCGGGATCTTTACAATGAGCAGTTCTTC. It is translated as CATSRLKRDLYNEQFF.

CDR3 in amino acids: CASSLGPGGRDTQYF. The DNA of the CDR3 is TGTGCCAGCAGCTTAGGACCAGGGGGTCGAGATACGCAGTATTTT. The genes are TRBV7-9 and TRBJ2-3; 7 bases agree with TRBD1. CDR1 and CDR2 from the germline V gene are SEHNR and FQNEAQ (reference sequence). The ends lost 1 base at V and 5 bases at J; junction bases unmatched: 6. This CDR3 is 15 amino acids long.

This clonotype was counted a few times. The CDR3 nucleotides read TGCAGTGCTAGAGTGCCGGGAGGGGGCAATGAGCAGTTCTTC. It yields the protein CSARVPGGGNEQFF. The chain is built from TRBV20-1 and TRBJ2-1, with TRBD2 identical over 8 bases. After removal of 1 base from V and 6 bases from J, the junction contained 5 bases not matched to a gene. Germline V gene sequence: CDR1 DFQATT, CDR2 SNEGSKA (reference sequence). CDR3 length: 14 residues.

The V call is TRBV11-3, the J call TRBJ2-5; D is ambiguous. The V gene lost 3 bases and the J gene lost 0 bases, with 8 bases spanning the gap. Germline-derived CDR1 and CDR2 are SGHNT and YENEEA. This CDR3 has 14 residues. The DNA for the CDR3 is TGTGCCAGCAGCTTTGCCGCGTACCAAGAGACCCAGTACTTC. Its protein is CASSFAAYQETQYF. Variable domain in full (rest from reference TRBV11-3 and TRBJ2-5): EAGVVQSPRYKIIEKKQPVAFWCNPISGHNTLYWYLQNLGQGPELLIRYENEEAVDDSQLPKDRFSAERLKGVDSTLKIQPAELGDSAVYLCASSFAAYQETQYFGPGTRLLVL.